The 8 T cell receptor beta chains presented below share a single source sample, sequenced in a study of HIV-infected patients and healthy controls. Antiretroviral therapy had run roughly three months, about 14 weeks, before follow-up blood collection. The repertoire came from unfractionated whole blood and reflected all unsorted peripheral T cells. Reverse transcription used around 540 ng RNA and constant-region primers for alpha and beta. Using multiplexing indices, alpha and beta chain libraries were generated apart by chain-specific third strand synthesis. Each CDR3 protein is one row after TCRdb ran MiXCR on the 5' RACE reads. The data show about 10,000 distinct CDR3 sequences, roughly 5.7% seen once. Sequencing was performed on blood, taken during antiretroviral therapy. Source of these receptors: an adult with HIV infection. The donor label of this sample is uncertain.

This clonotype was found many times. The chain is built from TRBV6-2 or TRBV6-3 and TRBJ1-5; D is ambiguous. Germline CDR1 and CDR2: MNHEY and SVGEGT. The CDR3 runs 12 residues. V lost 5 bases, J lost 7 bases, and 9 bases lay in between. The CDR3 sequence: CASSDVMQPQHF. The CDR3 DNA reads TGTGCCAGCAGTGACGTTATGCAGCCCCAGCATTTT.

This clonotype showed up many times. The chain combines TRBV2 with TRBJ2-2, with TRBD2 as a possible D gene (5 bases). Germline lookup yields CDR1 SNHLY and CDR2 FYNNEI. CDR3 length equals 12 residues. With 7 bases removed from V and 6 bases from J, the gap between germline ends came to 9 bases. The CDR3 loop reads CASKVRAGELFF. The DNA of the CDR3 is TGTGCCAGCAAAGTGAGGGCCGGGGAGCTGTTTTTT.

This clonotype was counted many times. This rearrangement joins TRBV5-5 to TRBJ2-5; D may be TRBD2 (6 bases). CDR1 SGHKS and CDR2 YYEKEE come from the germline V gene (reference sequence). V lost 4 bases, J lost 1 base, and 14 bases lay in between. The CDR3 is 15 amino acids. CDR3 residues: CASSAGRQSQETQYF. DNA of the CDR3: TGTGCCAGCAGCGCGGGGCGTCAGAGCCAAGAGACCCAGTACTTC.

The chain uses TRBV24-1 and TRBJ2-7; D remains unclear. The CDR3 runs 13 residues. The V gene's germline CDR1 is KGHDR and CDR2 SFDVKD. V lost 5 bases, J lost 5 bases, and 12 bases lay in between. CDR3 coding DNA: TGTGCCACCAGTGCCTCCCCCGGTAACGAGCAGTACTTC. Residues: CATSASPGNEQYF.

This clonotype has ten or more counts. The CDR3 is CASGRGGDSYEQYF. CDR3 nucleotides: TGTGCCAGCGGGCGCGGGGGGGACTCCTACGAGCAGTACTTC. The chain couples TRBV2 to TRBJ2-7, with 9 positions matching TRBD2. This CDR3 comprises 14 residues. Germline-derived CDR1 and CDR2 are SNHLY and FYNNEI. V gave up 8 bases and J gave up 0 bases; unmatched junction bases: 5.

This clonotype has a count of ten or more. CDR3 sequence reads: CAIQGGASNQPQHF. The CDR3 DNA sequence: TGTGCCATCCAAGGGGGCGCGAGCAATCAGCCCCAGCATTTT. The rearrangement joins TRBV24-1 to TRBJ1-5; 7 bases are shared with TRBD1. V trimming: 11 bases; J trimming: 1 base; junction bases outside the gene matches: 7. This CDR3 has 14 amino acids. Germline V CDR1 and CDR2: KGHDR, SFDVKD.

Many counts were recorded for this clonotype. The chain joins TRBV6-2 or TRBV6-3 to TRBJ1-5, with D hard to call. The CDR3 extends over 18 amino acids. Trimming pared 0 bases from V and 1 base from J, leaving 16 bases between. Germline lookup yields CDR1 MNHEY and CDR2 SVGEGT. The CDR3 sequence: CASSYSSALRGSNQPQHF. The CDR3 DNA reads TGTGCCAGCAGTTACTCGAGTGCTTTGAGAGGGAGCAATCAGCCCCAGCATTTT.

This clonotype was picked up many times. The rearrangement links TRBV5-1 to TRBJ1-4; a weak D match, TRBD1 (5 bases). Germline CDR1 is SGHRS and CDR2 is YFSETQ. The CDR3 extends over 14 amino acids. V lost 4 bases, J lost 8 bases, and 15 bases lay in between. This chain's CDR3 is CASSQGARGEKLFF. The CDR3 nucleotides are TGCGCCAGCAGCCAGGGAGCCCGAGGGGAAAAACTGTTTTTT.